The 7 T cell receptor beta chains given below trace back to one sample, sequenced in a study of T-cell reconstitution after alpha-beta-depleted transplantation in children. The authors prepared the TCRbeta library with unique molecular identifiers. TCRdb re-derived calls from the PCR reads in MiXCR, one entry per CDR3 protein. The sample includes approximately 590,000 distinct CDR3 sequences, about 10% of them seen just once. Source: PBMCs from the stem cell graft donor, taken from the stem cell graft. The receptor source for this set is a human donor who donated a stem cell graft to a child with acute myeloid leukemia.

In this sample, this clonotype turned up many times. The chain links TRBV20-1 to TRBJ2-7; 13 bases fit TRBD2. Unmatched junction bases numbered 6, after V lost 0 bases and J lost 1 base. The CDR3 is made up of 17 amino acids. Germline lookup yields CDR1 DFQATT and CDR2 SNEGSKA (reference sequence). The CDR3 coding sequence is TGCAGTGCTAGAGATACTAGCGGGAGGGCCCGGTCCTACGAGCAGTACTTC. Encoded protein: CSARDTSGRARSYEQYF.

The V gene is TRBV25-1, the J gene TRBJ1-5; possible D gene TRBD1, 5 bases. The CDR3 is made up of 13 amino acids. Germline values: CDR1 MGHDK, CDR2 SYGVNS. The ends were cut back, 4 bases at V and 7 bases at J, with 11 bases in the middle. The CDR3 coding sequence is TGTGCCAGCAGTGGGGTGGGGGTCCAGCCCCAGCATTTT. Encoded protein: CASSGVGVQPQHF.

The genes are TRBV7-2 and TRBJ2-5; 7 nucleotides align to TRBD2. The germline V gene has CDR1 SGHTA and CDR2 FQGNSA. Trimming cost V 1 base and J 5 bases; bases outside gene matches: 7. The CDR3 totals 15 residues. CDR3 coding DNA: TGTGCCAGCAGCTTAGGGCGGGAGCTGTGGGAGACCCAGTACTTC. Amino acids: CASSLGRELWETQYF.

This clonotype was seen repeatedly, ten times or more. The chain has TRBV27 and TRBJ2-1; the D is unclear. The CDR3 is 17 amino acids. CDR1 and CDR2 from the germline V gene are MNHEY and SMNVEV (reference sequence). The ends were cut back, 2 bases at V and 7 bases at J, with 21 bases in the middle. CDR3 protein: CASSLNPRTPRANEQFF. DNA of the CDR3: TGTGCCAGCAGTTTAAACCCTAGGACCCCCCGAGCGAATGAGCAGTTCTTC.

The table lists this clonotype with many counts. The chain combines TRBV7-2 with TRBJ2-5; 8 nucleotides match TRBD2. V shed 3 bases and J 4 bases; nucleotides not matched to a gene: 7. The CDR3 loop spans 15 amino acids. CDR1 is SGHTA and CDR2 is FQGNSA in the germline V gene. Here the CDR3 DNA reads TGTGCCAGCAGCTTCGGACTAGCTGGAGGAGAGACCCAGTACTTC. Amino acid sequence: CASSFGLAGGETQYF.

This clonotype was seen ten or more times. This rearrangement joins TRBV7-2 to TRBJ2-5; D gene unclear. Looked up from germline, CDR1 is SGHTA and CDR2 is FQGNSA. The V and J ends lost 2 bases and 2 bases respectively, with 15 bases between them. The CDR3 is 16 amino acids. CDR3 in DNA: TGTGCCAGCAGCTTACGGCCTTCTTCACCTCAAGAGACCCAGTACTTC. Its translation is CASSLRPSSPQETQYF.

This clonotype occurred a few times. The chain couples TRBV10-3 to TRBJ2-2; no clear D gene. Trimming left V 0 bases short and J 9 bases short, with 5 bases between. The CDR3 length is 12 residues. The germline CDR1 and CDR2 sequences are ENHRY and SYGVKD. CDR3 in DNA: TGTGCCATCAGTGAGTCAGGCTGGGAGCTGTTTTTT. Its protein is CAISESGWELFF.